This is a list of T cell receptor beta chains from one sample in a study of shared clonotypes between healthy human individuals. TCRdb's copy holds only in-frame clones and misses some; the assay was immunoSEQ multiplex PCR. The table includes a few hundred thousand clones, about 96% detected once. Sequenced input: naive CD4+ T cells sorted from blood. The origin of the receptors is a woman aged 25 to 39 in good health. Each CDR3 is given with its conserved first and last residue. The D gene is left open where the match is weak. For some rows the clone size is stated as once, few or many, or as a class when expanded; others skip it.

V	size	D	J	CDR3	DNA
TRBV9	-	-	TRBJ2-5	CASSPLPSVETQYF	TGTGCCAGCAGCCCCCTCCCTAGCGTAGAGACCCAGTACTTC
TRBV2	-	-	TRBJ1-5	CASMGGEGRFQPQHF	TGTGCCAGCATGGGGGGAGAGGGGCGTTTTCAGCCCCAGCATTTT
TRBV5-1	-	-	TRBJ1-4	CASSLEQGANEKLFF	TGCGCCAGCAGCTTGGAGCAGGGTGCTAATGAAAAACTGTTTTTT
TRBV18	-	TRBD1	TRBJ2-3	CASSRNTNSFGTDTDTQYF	TGTGCCAGCTCACGAAACACCAACTCCTTCGGGACAGACACAGATACGCAGTATTTT
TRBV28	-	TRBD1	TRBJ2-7	CASRNRGMVYEQYF	TGTGCCAGCAGAAACAGGGGGATGGTGTACGAGCAGTACTTC
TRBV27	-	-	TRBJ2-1	CASSRPPGEQFF	TGTGCCAGCAGTAGACCCCCGGGTGAGCAGTTCTTC
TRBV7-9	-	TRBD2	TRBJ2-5	CASSYSGSQETQYF	TGTGCCAGCAGCTATAGCGGGTCCCAAGAGACCCAGTACTTC
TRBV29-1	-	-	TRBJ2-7	CSVEEGYEQYF	TGCAGCGTTGAAGAGGGTTACGAGCAGTACTTC
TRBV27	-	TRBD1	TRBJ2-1	CASSLRQGKINEQFF	TGTGCCAGCAGTTTAAGACAGGGGAAGATCAATGAGCAGTTCTTC
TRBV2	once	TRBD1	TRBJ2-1	CASSVNRDRAYNEQFF	TGTGCCAGCAGTGTTAACCGGGACAGGGCCTACAATGAGCAGTTCTTC
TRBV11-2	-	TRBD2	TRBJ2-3	CASSLDRGLAGTTDTQYF	TGTGCCAGCAGCTTGGACAGAGGACTAGCGGGAACCACAGATACGCAGTATTTT
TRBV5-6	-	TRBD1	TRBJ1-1	CASSLLGQGAAEAFF	TGTGCCAGCAGCTTGCTGGGACAGGGGGCGGCGGAAGCTTTCTTT
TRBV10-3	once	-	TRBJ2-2	CAISDLPGVVAGELFF	TGTGCCATCAGTGATCTCCCCGGGGTTGTCGCCGGGGAGCTGTTTTTT
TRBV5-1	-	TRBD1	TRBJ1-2	CASSSGQAGGYTF	TGCGCCAGCAGCTCGGGACAGGCAGGGGGCTACACCTTC
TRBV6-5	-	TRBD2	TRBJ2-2	CASRTTSGNTGELFF	TGTGCCAGCAGGACGACTAGCGGGAACACCGGGGAGCTGTTTTTT
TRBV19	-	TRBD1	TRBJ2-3	CASSPQGADTQYF	TGTGCCAGTAGTCCGCAGGGGGCAGATACGCAGTATTTT
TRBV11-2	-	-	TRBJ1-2	CASSLDETVMYGYTF	TGTGCCAGCAGCTTAGATGAGACAGTTATGTATGGCTACACCTTC
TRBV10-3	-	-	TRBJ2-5	CAISESGQTQYF	TGTGCCATCAGTGAGTCGGGGCAGACCCAGTACTTC
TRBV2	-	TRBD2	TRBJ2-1	CASTRTSGKGEQFF	TGTGCCAGCACCCGGACTAGCGGGAAGGGTGAGCAGTTCTTC
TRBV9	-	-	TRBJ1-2	CASSVATWTANYGYTF	TGTGCCAGCAGCGTAGCTACATGGACAGCCAACTATGGCTACACCTTC
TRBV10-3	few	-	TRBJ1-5	CAISGQANQPQHF	TGTGCCATCAGTGGGCAGGCCAATCAGCCCCAGCATTTT
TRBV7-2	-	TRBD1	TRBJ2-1	CASSLDRAYYNEQFF	TGTGCCAGCAGCTTGGACAGGGCCTACTACAATGAGCAGTTCTTC
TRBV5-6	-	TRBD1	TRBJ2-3	CASSSGQGGDTQYF	TGTGCCAGCAGCTCGGGACAGGGTGGGGATACGCAGTATTTT
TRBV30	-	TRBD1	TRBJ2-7	CAWKSGGKSGEQYF	TGTGCCTGGAAATCAGGGGGAAAAAGCGGCGAGCAGTACTTC
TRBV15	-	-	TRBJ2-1	CATSRDPSSSYNEQFF	TGTGCCACCAGCAGAGATCCCTCTAGCTCCTACAATGAGCAGTTCTTC
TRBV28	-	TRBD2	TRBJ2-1	CATTLAGTYNEQFF	TGTGCCACCACACTAGCGGGGACCTACAATGAGCAGTTCTTC
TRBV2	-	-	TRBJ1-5	CASSDTGNQPQHF	TGTGCCAGCAGTGATACAGGGAATCAGCCCCAGCATTTT
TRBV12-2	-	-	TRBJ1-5	CASRRGLVAHQPQHF	TGTGCAAGTCGCCGCGGACTGGTCGCCCATCAGCCCCAGCATTTT
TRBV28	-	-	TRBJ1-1	CASSLGQASTEAFF	TGTGCCAGCAGTTTAGGGCAGGCCTCAACTGAAGCTTTCTTT
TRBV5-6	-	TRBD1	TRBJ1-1	CASSLDRGLMNTEAFF	TGTGCCAGCAGCTTGGACAGGGGGCTTATGAACACTGAAGCTTTCTTT
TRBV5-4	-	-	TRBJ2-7	CASKNGPQEQYF	TGTGCCAGCAAAAACGGGCCCCAGGAGCAGTACTTC
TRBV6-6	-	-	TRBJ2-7	CASRIRLDGSEQYF	TGTGCCAGCAGGATCAGACTAGACGGTAGTGAGCAGTACTTC
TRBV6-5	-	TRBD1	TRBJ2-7	CASTDRAYEQYF	TGTGCCAGCACCGACAGGGCCTACGAGCAGTACTTC
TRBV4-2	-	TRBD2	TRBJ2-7	CASSQVTAGGPYEQYF	TGTGCCAGCAGCCAAGTAACAGCGGGAGGCCCCTACGAGCAGTACTTC
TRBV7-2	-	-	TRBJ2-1	CASSLGGASYNEQFF	TGTGCCAGCAGCTTAGGCGGGGCCTCCTACAATGAGCAGTTCTTC
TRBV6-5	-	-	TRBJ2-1	CASSPIGRGYNEQFF	TGTGCCAGCAGTCCAATTGGGAGGGGGTACAATGAGCAGTTCTTC
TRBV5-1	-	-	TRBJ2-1	CASSFEEGLDNEQFF	TGCGCCAGCAGCTTTGAGGAGGGCCTAGACAATGAGCAGTTCTTC
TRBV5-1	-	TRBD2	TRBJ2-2	CASSLAGGLASGELFF	TGCGCCAGCAGCTTGGCAGGGGGACTAGCGTCCGGGGAGCTGTTTTTT
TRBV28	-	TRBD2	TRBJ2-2	CASRLGLAHTGELFF	TGTGCCAGCAGACTGGGACTAGCGCACACCGGGGAGCTGTTTTTT
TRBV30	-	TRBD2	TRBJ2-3	CAWAEFFTSGGTSTDTQYF	TGTGCCTGGGCCGAGTTTTTTACTAGCGGGGGAACTAGCACAGATACGCAGTATTTT
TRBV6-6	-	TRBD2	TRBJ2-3	CASSAGLAGADTQYF	TGTGCCAGCAGTGCCGGACTAGCGGGAGCTGATACGCAGTATTTT
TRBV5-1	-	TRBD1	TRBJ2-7	CASSPGTGRSRSYEQYF	TGCGCCAGCAGCCCCGGGACAGGGCGCTCCAGATCCTACGAGCAGTACTTC
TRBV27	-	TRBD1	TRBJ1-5	CASRPGQGMNQPQHF	TGTGCCAGCAGGCCGGGACAGGGGATGAATCAGCCCCAGCATTTT
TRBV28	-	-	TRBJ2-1	CASILRLGNEQFF	TGTGCCAGCATCCTAAGGTTAGGCAATGAGCAGTTCTTC
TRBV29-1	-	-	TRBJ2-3	CSVDQAGRDTQYF	TGCAGCGTTGATCAGGCAGGGCGGGATACGCAGTATTTT
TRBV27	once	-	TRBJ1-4	CASRWRGLATNEKLFF	TGTGCCAGCAGATGGCGGGGACTTGCAACTAATGAAAAACTGTTTTTT
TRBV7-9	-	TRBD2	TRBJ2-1	CASSPRGAGVPSSYNEQFF	TGTGCCAGCAGCCCCCGGGGAGCGGGAGTCCCTAGCTCCTACAATGAGCAGTTCTTC
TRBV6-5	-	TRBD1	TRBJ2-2	CASSPDRGTTGELFF	TGTGCCAGCAGTCCGGACAGGGGAACTACCGGGGAGCTGTTTTTT
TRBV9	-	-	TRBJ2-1	CASSVILGLEQFF	TGTGCCAGCAGCGTCATACTAGGTCTTGAGCAGTTCTTC
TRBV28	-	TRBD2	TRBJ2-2	CASSIPSGLAGGPTGELFF	TGTGCCAGCAGTATACCATCGGGACTAGCGGGAGGTCCCACCGGGGAGCTGTTTTTT
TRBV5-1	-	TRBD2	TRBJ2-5	CASNSLAGGREQYF	TGCGCCAGCAACTCACTAGCGGGAGGACGGGAGCAGTACTTC
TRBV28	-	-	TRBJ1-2	CASTHNYGYTF	TGTGCCAGCACCCATAACTATGGCTACACCTTC
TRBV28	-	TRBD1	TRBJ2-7	CASSSIGTGEYEQYF	TGTGCCAGCAGCTCGATCGGGACAGGGGAATACGAGCAGTACTTC
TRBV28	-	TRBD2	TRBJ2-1	CASSLLTSEYNEQFF	TGTGCCAGCAGTTTATTGACTAGCGAGTACAATGAGCAGTTCTTC